Following are 14 T cell receptor beta chains from one sample sequenced in a study of CD8+CD57+ T cells in acquired aplastic anemia. Template material for TCR beta VDJ and CDR3 profiling consisted of genomic DNA. TCRdb re-called the reads through MiXCR, storing one row per CDR3 protein. The data hold around 130,000 distinct CDR3 sequences, with around 48% observed a single time. The sequencing input was sorted CD4+, CD8+, or CD8+CD57+ T cells (not recorded which) from PBMCs. The receptors were gathered from a human donor in good health, serving as a control.

This clonotype was counted many times. The chain employs TRBV4-1 and TRBJ1-2, with D uncertain. Per germline, CDR1 MGHRA and CDR2 YSYEKL. The CDR3 is made up of 14 amino acids. The germline V and J ends were trimmed by 4 bases and 0 bases, with 9 bases remaining between them. The CDR3 nucleotides are TGCGCCAGCAGCCTCCTTCAGACTAACTATGGCTACACCTTC. Its protein is CASSLLQTNYGYTF.

There are many counts of this clonotype. In DNA form, the CDR3 reads TGTGCCAGCACCTCCTCCAAGGACGGGGCGGACAATTCACCCCTCCACTTT. Protein: CASTSSKDGADNSPLHF. The chain has TRBV7-7 and TRBJ1-6, with D possibly being TRBD1 (5 bases). Trimming took 7 bases from V and 7 from J, leaving 23 bases between them. The CDR3 extends over 17 amino acids. Germline V CDR1 and CDR2: SSHAT, FNYEAQ (reference sequence).

The rearrangement uses TRBV5-6 and TRBJ1-1, with TRBD1 matching 7 bases. V dropped 3 bases and J dropped 3; count of bases not matched to a gene: 5. The CDR3 runs 14 residues. Germline V gene lookup returns CDR1 SGHDT and CDR2 YYEEEE. CDR3 sequence reads: CASSSAGGDTEAFF. In nucleotides, the CDR3 is TGTGCCAGCAGCTCTGCAGGGGGAGACACTGAAGCTTTCTTT.

The rearrangement joins TRBV25-1 to TRBJ1-2; D is possibly TRBD1 (5 bases). V was cut by 2 bases and J by 7 bases, with 14 bases left in between. This CDR3 spans 14 amino acids. The germline CDR1 and CDR2 sequences are MGHDK and SYGVNS. DNA for the CDR3: TGTGCCAGCAGTGAAGTGACAGAGAACCGTGGCTACACCTTC. Its protein is CASSEVTENRGYTF.

This clonotype was recorded at least ten times. This chain uses TRBV20-1 with TRBJ1-1, with D hard to call. CDR3 size: 11 residues. V gave up 4 bases and J gave up 6 bases, with 9 bases separating them. Germline V gives CDR1 DFQATT, CDR2 SNEGSKA (reference sequence). CDR3 DNA: TGCAGTGCTACAACTCACGCTGAAGCTTTCTTT. The encoded protein is CSATTHAEAFF.

This chain joins TRBV10-3 and TRBJ2-7; 9 bases are a match to TRBD1. Germline V CDR1 and CDR2: ENHRY, SYGVKD. The J segment lost 3 bases and the V segment lost 6 bases, leaving 9 bases of the junction unmatched. The CDR3 covers 15 residues. Here the CDR3 DNA reads TGTGCCATCAGGGCCATCCGGGACAGGGACTACGAGCAGTACTTC. It encodes CAIRAIRDRDYEQYF.

This clonotype was found a few times. A read error is possible here, since a much larger clone lies one base away. This chain connects TRBV6-1 to TRBJ1-3, with D perhaps matching TRBD1 (6 bases). Germline values: CDR1 MNHNS, CDR2 SASEGT. This CDR3 spans 12 amino acids. The CDR3 nucleotides read TGTGCTACCCAGGGGTCTGGAAGCACCATATATTTT. Its protein product is CATQGSGSTIYF.

DNA of the CDR3: TGCGCCAGCAGCTTGGGGGGGACGGGTAGCTACGAGCAGTACTTC. Translating gives CASSLGGTGSYEQYF. This sequence joins TRBV5-1 and TRBJ2-7; D tentatively reads TRBD1 or TRBD2 (5 bases each). The V gene's germline CDR1 is SGHRS and CDR2 YFSETQ. This CDR3 is 15 amino acids long. The germline V and J ends were trimmed by 0 bases and 3 bases, with 13 bases remaining between them.

Regarding this clonotype: A much more abundant neighbour one base away suggests this may be a read error. This chain joins TRBV27 and TRBJ1-5; maybe TRBD1 (5 bases). The germline V gene has CDR1 MNHEY and CDR2 SMNVEV (reference sequence). The CDR3 contains 15 residues. The CDR3 region has the DNA TGTGCCCGCAGTTTACGTACAGGCAGCAATCAGCCCCAGCATTTT. It specifies CARSLRTGSNQPQHF.

The rearrangement joins TRBV19 to TRBJ2-4, with D unresolved. Germline V gene lookup returns CDR1 LNHDA and CDR2 SQIVND (reference sequence). V was clipped by 1 base and J by 7 bases, with 2 bases between them. This CDR3 is built from 11 residues. CDR3 bases: TGTGCCAGTAGTATAGGGAACATTCAGTACTTC. It encodes CASSIGNIQYF.

This clonotype was seen at least ten times. V gene TRBV5-4 combines with J gene TRBJ2-7; 9 nucleotides agree with TRBD2. In germline, CDR1 is SGHNT, CDR2 YYREEE (reference sequence). V was pared by 0 bases and J by 0 bases, with 4 bases of the junction left unmatched. CDR3 size: 16 residues. The CDR3 DNA reads TGTGCCAGCAGCTTGGATTCGACTAGCGGCTCCTACGAGCAGTACTTC. Its protein is CASSLDSTSGSYEQYF. Complete variable domain (other parts from reference TRBV5-4 and TRBJ2-7): ETGVTQSPTHLIKTRGQQVTLRCSSQSGHNTVSWYQQALGQGPQFIFQYYREEENGRGNFPPRFSGLQFPNYSSELNVNALELDDSALYLCASSLDSTSGSYEQYFGPGTRLTVT.

The sample holds many counts of this clonotype. CDR3 nucleotides: TGTGCCAGCAGCCAGAGGGGCTCGGGAGATCGAGCCAAAAACATTCAGTACTTC. This sequence encodes CASSQRGSGDRAKNIQYF. This rearrangement joins TRBV11-2 to TRBJ2-4; maybe TRBD2 (6 bases). The CDR3 runs to 18 residues. The germline V gene has CDR1 SGHAT and CDR2 FQNNGV. V was trimmed by 5 bases and J by 0 bases, leaving 20 bases between them.

As concerns this clonotype: Being one base from a much bigger clone, this may be a read error. The chain joins TRBV5-1 to TRBJ1-6; maybe TRBD1 (6 bases). This CDR3 has 18 residues. CDR1 and CDR2 (germline): SGHRS, YFSETQ. Trimming removed 3 bases at V and 5 bases at J, with 21 bases between. The CDR3 DNA follows: TGCGCCAGCAGCTCGAGTACCCCCGGGACACCAAATAATTCACCCCTCCACTTT. Protein product: CASSSSTPGTPNNSPLHF.

This clonotype was detected ten times or more. The chain recombines TRBV2 with TRBJ2-1; weak D call: TRBD1 (6 bases). In germline, CDR1 is SNHLY, CDR2 FYNNEI. The CDR3 is 15 amino acids. The V and J ends lost 3 bases and 6 bases respectively, with 15 bases between them. The CDR3 reads CASSDITTGSNEQFF. The CDR3 nucleotides are TGTGCCAGCAGTGATATAACCACAGGGAGCAATGAGCAGTTCTTC.